Each of the 9 T cell receptor beta chains below was sequenced from the same sample in a study of blood T cells in healthy people across ages. The second PCR ran about 6 to 12 cycles with a sample-barcoded 5' primer and J-beta primers. TCRdb re-analysed the 5' RACE reads in MiXCR, keeping a single row per CDR3 protein. Of over a million distinct CDR3 sequences listed, approximately 42% are singletons. The sequencing sample was made of blood. These receptors were taken from a woman between 18 and 29 years old in good health.

As for this clonotype: The junction departs from the called germline gene at one end, perhaps through a read error. V and J are TRBV2 and TRBJ1-6; D gene unclear. Germline V gives CDR1 SNHLY, CDR2 FYNNEI. The CDR3 loop spans 15 amino acids. In DNA form, the CDR3 reads TGTGCCAGCAGTGAAGACAACGGGATCGATTCATCCCTCCACTTT. This codes for CASSEDNGIDSSLHF.

V and J are TRBV7-2 and TRBJ2-2; D is uncertain. Germline lookup yields CDR1 SGHTA and CDR2 FQGNSA. Trimming took 3 bases from V and 5 from J, leaving 10 bases between them. The CDR3 runs 14 residues. Here the CDR3 DNA reads TGTGCCAGCAGCTTTCAACTTCTGACCGGGGAGCTGTTTTTT. Translation: CASSFQLLTGELFF. Filled out from reference TRBV7-2 and TRBJ2-2, the complete variable domain reads GAGVSQSPSNKVTEKGKDVELRCDPISGHTALYWYRQSLGQGLEFLIYFQGNSAPDKSGLPSDRFSAERTGGSVSTLTIQRTQQEDSAVYLCASSFQLLTGELFFGEGSRLTVL.

This clonotype was observed a few times. The chain recombines TRBV5-1 with TRBJ1-2, with 8 bases that match TRBD1. Trimming at V came to 3 bases and at J to 4 bases, leaving 8 bases not matched to a gene. Germline V gene lookup returns CDR1 SGHRS and CDR2 YFSETQ. There are 15 residues in the CDR3. The CDR3 sequence: CASSYGQGTGYGYTF. DNA for the CDR3: TGCGCCAGCAGCTATGGACAGGGTACCGGCTATGGCTACACCTTC.

The table lists this clonotype with many counts. This chain joins TRBV5-1 and TRBJ2-4; tentatively, D is TRBD1 or TRBD2 (5 bases each). The CDR3 totals 15 residues. Per germline, CDR1 SGHRS and CDR2 YFSETQ. The V and J ends lost 4 bases and 5 bases respectively, with 16 bases between them. The CDR3, as DNA: TGCGCCAGCAGCCAAGTAACCGGGGCGGAAAACATTCAGTACTTC. It is translated as CASSQVTGAENIQYF. The variable domain in full, completed from reference TRBV5-1 and TRBJ2-4, reads KAGVTQTPRYLIKTRGQQVTLSCSPISGHRSVSWYQQTPGQGLQFLFEYFSETQRNKGNFPGRFSGRQFSNSRSEMNVSTLELGDSALYLCASSQVTGAENIQYFGAGTRLSVL.

This clonotype was recorded at least ten times. This sequence joins TRBV29-1 and TRBJ1-2; D unclear. The CDR3 is 13 residues long. Trimming took 3 bases from V and 8 from J, leaving 16 bases between them. Looked up from germline, CDR1 is SQVTM and CDR2 is ANQGSEA. The CDR3 nucleotides read TGCAGCGTTGATTATTGGGCCGAAAACGGCTACACCTTC. Translating gives CSVDYWAENGYTF. The whole variable domain, remainder taken from reference TRBV29-1 and TRBJ1-2, is SAVISQKPSRDICQRGTSLTIQCQVDSQVTMMFWYRQQPGQSLTLIATANQGSEATYESGFVIDKFPISRPNLTFSTLTVSNMSPEDSSIYLCSVDYWAENGYTFGSGTRLTVV.

This chain joins TRBV5-1 and TRBJ2-7, with 7 bases aligning to TRBD2. The CDR3 extends over 16 amino acids. CDR1 SGHRS and CDR2 YFSETQ come from the germline V gene. Trimming at V came to 0 bases and at J to 2 bases, leaving 8 bases not matched to a gene. The CDR3 spells CASSLGIGRNAYEQYF. The DNA of the CDR3 is TGCGCCAGCAGCTTGGGTATCGGGAGGAACGCCTACGAGCAGTACTTC.

The rearrangement links TRBV6-2 or TRBV6-3 to TRBJ2-2; 8 bases fit TRBD2. V dropped 5 bases and J dropped 1; count of bases not matched to a gene: 9. The CDR3 is made up of 17 amino acids. Germline V gene data show CDR1 as MNHEY and CDR2 as SVGEGT. CDR3 DNA: TGTGCCAGCAGTCAAAGAGATAGCGGGGTGAACACCGGGGAGCTGTTTTTT. Amino acid sequence: CASSQRDSGVNTGELFF.

DNA of the CDR3: TGTGCCAGCAGCGCCCTTCCGGGGGGCGGGACACCGAGTCTCAATGAGCAGTACTTC. Its translation: CASSALPGGGTPSLNEQYF. This chain joins TRBV9 and TRBJ2-7, with D perhaps TRBD2 (7 bases). This CDR3 is 19 amino acids long. The V end was cut by 3 bases, the J end by 7 bases, with 32 bases between. Germline CDR1 SGDLS, CDR2 YYNGEE.

This clonotype was picked up a small number of times. This chain uses TRBV4-1 with TRBJ2-5; D gene uncertain. The CDR3 runs to 12 residues. Germline CDR1 reads MGHRA; CDR2 reads YSYEKL. V shed 1 base and J shed 11 bases, with 11 bases lying between them. In DNA, the CDR3 is TGCGCCAGCAGCCAAGTAATGGATGAGCAGTACTTC. Translating it yields CASSQVMDEQYF.